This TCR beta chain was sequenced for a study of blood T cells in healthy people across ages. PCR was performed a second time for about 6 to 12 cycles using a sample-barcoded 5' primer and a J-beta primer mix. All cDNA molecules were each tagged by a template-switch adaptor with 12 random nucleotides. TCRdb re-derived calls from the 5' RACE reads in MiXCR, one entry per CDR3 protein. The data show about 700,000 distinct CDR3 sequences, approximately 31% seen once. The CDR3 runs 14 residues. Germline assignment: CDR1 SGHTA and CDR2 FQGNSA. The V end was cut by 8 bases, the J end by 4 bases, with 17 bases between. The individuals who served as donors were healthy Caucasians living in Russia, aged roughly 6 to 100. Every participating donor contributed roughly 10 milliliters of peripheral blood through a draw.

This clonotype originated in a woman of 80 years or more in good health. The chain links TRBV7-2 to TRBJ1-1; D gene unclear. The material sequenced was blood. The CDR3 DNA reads TGTGCCAGCTCACCATTGAGGGAAAGCACTGAAGCTTTCTTT. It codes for CASSPLRESTEAFF.